Listed here are 20 T cell receptor beta chains from one sample, sequenced in a study of Ad26.COV2.S vaccination and SARS-CoV-2 variants. Using immunoSEQ multiplex PCR, the repertoire was profiled, and TCRdb retains in-frame clones only, with some absent. The sample includes 380,000 or so clones, about 85% of them seen just once. The sample's treatment: some 19 received Ad26.COV2.S at low or high dose, single or two shots; about 5 received placebo; per-sample allocation not given. After the first vaccine or placebo injection, samples were drawn on day 63. The material was peripheral blood, obtained in a trial of Ad26.COV2.S vaccine versus placebo. The receptors shown here come from a person between 18 and 59 years old who received the Ad26.COV2.S COVID-19 vaccine or a placebo.

Only one count was recorded for this clone. The V and J genes are TRBV5-1 and TRBJ1-1, with 7 bases identical to TRBD1. CDR1 SGHRS and CDR2 YFSETQ come from the germline V gene. The CDR3 runs 15 residues. V was pared by 2 bases and J by 0 bases, with 4 bases of the junction left unmatched. The CDR3 loop is CASSFGDRLNTEAFF. In DNA form, the CDR3 reads TGCGCCAGCAGCTTTGGGGACAGATTGAACACTGAAGCTTTCTTT.

The count of this clone is one. V is TRBV11-2 and J is TRBJ1-1, with unresolved D. V was shortened by 0 bases and J by 4 bases, with 6 bases between the two germline ends. The germline V gene encodes CDR1 SGHAT and CDR2 FQNNGV. This CDR3 is 13 amino acids long. The CDR3 DNA follows: TGTGCCAGCAGCTTAGATCTAAGCACTGAAGCTTTCTTT. This translates into CASSLDLSTEAFF.

This clone was observed a handful of times. The chain links TRBV19 to TRBJ2-1; TRBD2 is a possible D gene (5 bases). Germline V gene lookup returns CDR1 LNHDA and CDR2 SQIVND (reference sequence). With 3 bases removed from V and 7 bases from J, the gap between germline ends came to 16 bases. The CDR3 contains 15 residues. The CDR3 loop reads CASSIPERYRNEQFF. As DNA, the CDR3 is TGTGCCAGTAGTATCCCAGAGCGGTATAGGAATGAGCAGTTCTTC.

The rearrangement uses TRBV21-1 and TRBJ2-7; TRBD1, the table's D call, lacks a check against the DNA. TRBV21-1 is a listed pseudogene. This CDR3 region has 17 residues. The CDR3 bases are TGTGCCAGCAGCAAAGAGTATCGGACAGGGCCAACCTACGAGCAGTACTTC. Translation: CASSKEYRTGPTYEQYF.

J is TRBJ2-2 and V is TRBV4-3, with D possibly being TRBD2 (5 bases). V was shortened by 2 bases and J by 6 bases, with 7 bases between the two germline ends. Germline V gene lookup returns CDR1 LGHNA and CDR2 YSLEER. This CDR3 has 13 amino acids. CDR3 loop: CASSQTRAGELFF. The CDR3 bases are TGCGCCAGCAGCCAAACTAGAGCCGGGGAGCTGTTTTTT.

The chain employs TRBV3-1 (or the pseudogene TRBV3-2) and TRBJ1-1, with TRBD1 identical over 7 bases. The germline V gene has CDR1 LGHDT and CDR2 YNNKEL (reference sequence). The V segment lost 6 bases and the J segment 5 bases; nucleotides outside the gene matches: 9. The CDR3 extends over 14 amino acids. Here the CDR3 reads CASSNGQAGTEAFF. The CDR3, as DNA: TGTGCCAGCAGTAACGGACAGGCGGGAACTGAAGCTTTCTTT.

The chain employs TRBV5-1 and TRBJ2-1; TRBD1 is a possible D gene (6 bases). Trimming stripped 4 bases from V and 5 bases from J, with 25 bases between. Germline CDR1 is SGHRS and CDR2 is YFSETQ. This CDR3 comprises 18 residues. DNA of the CDR3: TGCGCCAGCAGCCGCGCCGGGACCCTTTTAAGGGGGAACAATGAGCAGTTCTTC. Protein: CASSRAGTLLRGNNEQFF.

The V and J genes are TRBV30 and TRBJ2-4, with 7 bases identical to TRBD2. Germline CDR1 reads GTSNPN; CDR2 reads SVGIG (reference sequence). The CDR3 is 18 amino acids. J was trimmed by 3 bases and V by 0 bases; bases with no gene match: 14. The CDR3 DNA is TGTGCCTGGAGTGTAACAGCGGGACCGGCCCGGGGCAAAAACATTCAGTACTTC. This gives the protein CAWSVTAGPARGKNIQYF.

V usage is TRBV5-1 and J usage is TRBJ2-6, with no clear D. CDR1 and CDR2 (germline): SGHRS, YFSETQ. V was trimmed by 6 bases and J by 2 bases, leaving 18 bases between them. This CDR3 comprises 17 residues. CDR3 protein: CASTPGPPTTGANVLTF. The CDR3 nucleotides read TGCGCCAGCACCCCCGGACCCCCGACCACTGGGGCCAACGTCCTGACTTTC.

The rearrangement links TRBV25-1 to TRBJ1-2; possible D gene TRBD1, 5 bases. Trimming took off 2 bases at V and 2 bases at J, with 9 bases between the two ends. The CDR3 is made up of 14 amino acids. Per the germline V gene, CDR1 is MGHDK and CDR2 is SYGVNS. The CDR3 here is CASSERGRNYGYTF. CDR3 DNA sequence: TGTGCCAGCAGTGAAAGGGGAAGGAACTATGGCTACACCTTC.

The chain joins TRBV19 to TRBJ1-5; D not resolved. This CDR3 is built from 15 residues. Germline-derived CDR1 and CDR2 are LNHDA and SQIVND (reference sequence). Trimming stripped 6 bases from V and 4 bases from J, with 16 bases between. CDR3 DNA: TGTGCCAGTAGCAACCAACATGAAGGGAATCAGCCCCAGCATTTT. Translation gives CASSNQHEGNQPQHF.

CDR3 coding DNA: TGTGCCAGCAGTTTAATAAAAGTAAAGCAGTACTTC. Its protein product is CASSLIKVKQYF. This chain connects TRBV12-3 or TRBV12-4 to TRBJ2-5, with D unresolved. The germline V and J ends were trimmed by 2 bases and 11 bases, with 12 bases remaining between them. This CDR3 is 12 amino acids long.

The rearrangement links TRBV18 to TRBJ1-2; D is ambiguous. Per germline, CDR1 KGHSH and CDR2 LQKENI. Trimming took off 6 bases at V and 4 bases at J, with 9 bases between the two ends. The CDR3 contains 12 residues. The CDR3 region is CASSRDLYGYTF. CDR3 sequence (DNA): TGTGCCAGCTCCCGGGATCTCTATGGCTACACCTTC. The whole variable domain, remainder taken from reference TRBV18 and TRBJ1-2, is NAGVMQNPRHLVRRRGQEARLRCSPMKGHSHVYWYRQLPEEGLKFMVYLQKENIIDESGMPKERFSAEFPKEGPSILRIQQVVRGDSAAYFCASSRDLYGYTFGSGTRLTVV.

The CDR3 spells CASSYARVEAFF. The DNA for the CDR3 is TGTGCCAGCAGTTACGCGAGAGTTGAAGCTTTCTTT. The chain combines TRBV6-2 or TRBV6-3 with TRBJ1-1, with unresolved D. CDR3 length: 12 amino acids. The germline V gene encodes CDR1 MNHEY and CDR2 SVGEGT. The V end lost 2 bases, the J end lost 7 bases, and 8 bases lay between the germline ends.

J is TRBJ1-4 and V is TRBV18; D is ambiguous. This CDR3 has 15 residues. The V end lost 3 bases, the J end lost 6 bases, and 14 bases lay between the germline ends. The germline gives CDR1 KGHSH, CDR2 LQKENI. Here the CDR3 reads CASSPLTPGDEKLFF. In nucleotides, the CDR3 is TGTGCCAGCTCACCTTTGACACCGGGCGATGAAAAACTGTTTTTT.

In this sample, this clone turned up once. The rearrangement uses TRBV18 and TRBJ1-1; 9 bases fit TRBD1. V trimming: 5 bases; J trimming: 1 base; junction bases outside the gene matches: 8. CDR3 length equals 16 residues. Germline CDR1 KGHSH, CDR2 LQKENI. The CDR3 sequence: CASSKTGTGSNTEAFF. The CDR3, as DNA: TGTGCCAGCTCAAAAACCGGGACAGGGTCGAACACTGAAGCTTTCTTT.

The chain carries TRBV25-1 and TRBJ1-5, with TRBD1 identical over 9 bases. Germline lookup yields CDR1 MGHDK and CDR2 SYGVNS. J lost 8 bases, V lost 2 bases, and 7 bases had no gene match. CDR3 length: 15 amino acids. The CDR3 region has the DNA TGTGCCAGCAGTGAAGGGGGACAGGGCGTGGAGCCCCAGCATTTT. Its protein product is CASSEGGQGVEPQHF.

The chain has TRBV7-2 and TRBJ2-1; D is unclear. Trimming stripped 2 bases from V and 12 bases from J, with 14 bases between. CDR1 is SGHTA, CDR2 FQGNSA, per germline. The length of the CDR3 is 13 residues. The CDR3 region is CASSLLGTQGQFF. CDR3 bases: TGTGCCAGCAGCTTACTAGGAACACAAGGGCAGTTCTTC.

The chain couples TRBV12-3 or TRBV12-4 to TRBJ1-2, with D hard to call. CDR3 length equals 13 residues. Trimming stripped 5 bases from V and 1 base from J, with 8 bases between. CDR3 nucleotide sequence: TGTGCCAGCAGTGAACCTCATAACTATGGCTACACCTTC. Its translation is CASSEPHNYGYTF.

This chain connects TRBV4-3 to TRBJ1-5; 9 bases are a match to TRBD1. The CDR3 is made up of 17 amino acids. Germline V gives CDR1 LGHNA, CDR2 YSLEER. Unmatched junction bases numbered 7, after V lost 2 bases and J lost 2 bases. This CDR3 reads CASSQTDRGRGNQPQHF. Written as DNA, the CDR3 is TGCGCCAGCAGCCAAACGGACAGGGGAAGGGGCAATCAGCCCCAGCATTTT.